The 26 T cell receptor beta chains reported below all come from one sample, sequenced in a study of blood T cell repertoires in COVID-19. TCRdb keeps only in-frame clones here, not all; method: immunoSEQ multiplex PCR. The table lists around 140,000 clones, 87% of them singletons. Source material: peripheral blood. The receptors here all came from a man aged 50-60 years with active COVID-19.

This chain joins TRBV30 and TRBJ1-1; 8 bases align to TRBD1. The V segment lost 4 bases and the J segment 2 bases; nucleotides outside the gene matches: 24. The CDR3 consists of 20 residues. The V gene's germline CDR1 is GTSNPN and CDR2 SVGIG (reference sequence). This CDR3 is CAWNPGVDRALWVLNTEAFF. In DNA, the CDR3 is TGTGCCTGGAATCCAGGGGTGGACAGGGCCCTTTGGGTTCTTAACACTGAAGCTTTCTTT.

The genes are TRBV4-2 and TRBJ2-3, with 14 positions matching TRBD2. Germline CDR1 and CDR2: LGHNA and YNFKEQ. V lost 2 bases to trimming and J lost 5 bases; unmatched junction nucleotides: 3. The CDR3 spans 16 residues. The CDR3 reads CASSQPGTSGGDTQYF. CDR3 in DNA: TGTGCCAGCAGCCAACCTGGGACTAGCGGGGGAGATACGCAGTATTTT.

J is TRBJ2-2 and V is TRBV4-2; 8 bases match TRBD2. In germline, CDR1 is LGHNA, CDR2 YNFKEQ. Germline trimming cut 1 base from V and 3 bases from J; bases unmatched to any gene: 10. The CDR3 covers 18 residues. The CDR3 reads CASSQVDPGGPDTGELFF. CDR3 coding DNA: TGTGCCAGCAGCCAAGTAGACCCGGGGGGGCCGGACACCGGGGAGCTGTTTTTT.

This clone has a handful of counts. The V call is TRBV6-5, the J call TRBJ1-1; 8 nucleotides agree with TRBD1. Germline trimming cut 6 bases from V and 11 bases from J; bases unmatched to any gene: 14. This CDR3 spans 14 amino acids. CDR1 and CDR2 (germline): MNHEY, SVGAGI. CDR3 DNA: TGTGCCAGCAGGGCCGGGACAGGTCTTATGAATGCTTTCTTT. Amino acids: CASRAGTGLMNAFF.

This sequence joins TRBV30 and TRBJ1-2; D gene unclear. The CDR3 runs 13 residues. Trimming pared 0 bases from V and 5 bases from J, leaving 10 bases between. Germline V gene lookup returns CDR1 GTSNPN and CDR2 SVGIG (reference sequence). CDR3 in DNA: TGTGCCTGGAGTGTACTGGGAGGGTATGGCTACACCTTC. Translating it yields CAWSVLGGYGYTF.

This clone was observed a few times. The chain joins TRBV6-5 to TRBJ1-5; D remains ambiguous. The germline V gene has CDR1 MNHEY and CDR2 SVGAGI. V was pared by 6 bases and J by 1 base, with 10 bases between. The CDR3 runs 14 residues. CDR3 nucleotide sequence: TGTGCCAGCAGACCCCCGGGGAGCAATCAGCCCCAGCATTTT. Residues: CASRPPGSNQPQHF.

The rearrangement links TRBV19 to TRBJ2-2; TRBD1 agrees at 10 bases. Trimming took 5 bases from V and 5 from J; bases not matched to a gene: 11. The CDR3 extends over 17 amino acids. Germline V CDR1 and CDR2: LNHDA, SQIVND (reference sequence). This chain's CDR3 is CASSRRGDRGQTGELFF. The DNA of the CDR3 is TGTGCCAGTAGTCGAAGGGGAGACAGGGGGCAGACCGGGGAGCTGTTTTTT.

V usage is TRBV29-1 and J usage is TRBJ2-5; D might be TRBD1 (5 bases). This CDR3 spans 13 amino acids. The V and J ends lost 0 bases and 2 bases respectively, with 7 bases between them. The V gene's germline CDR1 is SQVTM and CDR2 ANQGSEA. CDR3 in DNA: TGCAGCGTTGAAGAGAACAGGCAAGAGACCCAGTACTTC. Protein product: CSVEENRQETQYF.

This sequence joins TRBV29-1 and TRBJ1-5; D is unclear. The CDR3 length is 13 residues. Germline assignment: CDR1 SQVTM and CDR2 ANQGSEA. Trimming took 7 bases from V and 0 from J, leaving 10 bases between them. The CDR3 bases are TGCAGCGCTACAGTGGGTAGCAATCAGCCCCAGCATTTT. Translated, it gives CSATVGSNQPQHF.

CDR3 amino acids: CASSISDSYFYEQYF. CDR3 in DNA: TGTGCCAGTAGTATCTCGGACAGTTACTTCTACGAGCAGTACTTC. This sequence joins TRBV19 and TRBJ2-7; D may be TRBD1 (6 bases). The V and J ends lost 3 bases and 3 bases respectively, with 15 bases between them. The CDR3 length is 15 residues. Germline CDR1 is LNHDA and CDR2 is SQIVND (reference sequence).

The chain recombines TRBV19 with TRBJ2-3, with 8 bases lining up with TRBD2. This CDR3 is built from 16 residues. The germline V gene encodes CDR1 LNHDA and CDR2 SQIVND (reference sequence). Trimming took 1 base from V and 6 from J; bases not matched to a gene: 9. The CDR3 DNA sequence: TGTGCCAGTAGTATAGTTCCTAGCGGGCCCGGTGATACGCAGTATTTT. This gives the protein CASSIVPSGPGDTQYF.

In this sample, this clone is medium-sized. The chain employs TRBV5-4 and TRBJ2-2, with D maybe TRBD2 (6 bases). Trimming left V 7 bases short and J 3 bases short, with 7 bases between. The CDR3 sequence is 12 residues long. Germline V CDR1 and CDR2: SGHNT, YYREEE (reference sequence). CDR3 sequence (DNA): TGTGCCAGCGGAGGGGACACCGGGGAGCTGTTTTTT. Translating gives CASGGDTGELFF.

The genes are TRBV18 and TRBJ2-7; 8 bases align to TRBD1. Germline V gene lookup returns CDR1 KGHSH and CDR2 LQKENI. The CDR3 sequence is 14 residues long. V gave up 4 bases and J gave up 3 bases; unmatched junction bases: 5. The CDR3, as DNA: TGTGCCAGCTCACAGGGCAGGGGGCTCTACGAGCAGTACTTC. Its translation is CASSQGRGLYEQYF.

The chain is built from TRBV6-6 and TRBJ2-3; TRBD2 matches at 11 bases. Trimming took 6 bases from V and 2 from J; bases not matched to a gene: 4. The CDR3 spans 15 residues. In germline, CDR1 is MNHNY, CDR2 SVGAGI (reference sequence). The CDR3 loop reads CASRASGGPTDTQYF. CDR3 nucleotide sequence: TGTGCCAGCAGGGCTAGCGGGGGGCCCACAGATACGCAGTATTTT.

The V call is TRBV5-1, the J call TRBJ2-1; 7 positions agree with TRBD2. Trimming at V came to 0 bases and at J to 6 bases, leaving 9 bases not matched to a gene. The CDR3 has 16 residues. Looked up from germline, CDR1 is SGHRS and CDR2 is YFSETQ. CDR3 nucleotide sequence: TGCGCCAGCAGCTTGGATGGCGGGGGTAGCCGCAATGAGCAGTTCTTC. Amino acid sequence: CASSLDGGGSRNEQFF.

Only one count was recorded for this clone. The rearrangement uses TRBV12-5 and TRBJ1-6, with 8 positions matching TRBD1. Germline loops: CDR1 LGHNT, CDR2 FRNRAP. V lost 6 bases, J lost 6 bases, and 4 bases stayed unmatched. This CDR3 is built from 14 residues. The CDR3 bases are TGTGCTAGTGGGGGGACAGGAATTAATTCACCCCTCCACTTT. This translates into CASGGTGINSPLHF.

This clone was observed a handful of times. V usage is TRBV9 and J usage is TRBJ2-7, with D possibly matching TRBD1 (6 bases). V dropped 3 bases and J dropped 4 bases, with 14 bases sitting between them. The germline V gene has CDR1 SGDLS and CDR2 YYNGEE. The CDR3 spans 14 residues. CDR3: CASSASGTSYEQYF. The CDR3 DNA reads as TGTGCCAGCAGCGCTTCCGGGACATCTTACGAGCAGTACTTC.

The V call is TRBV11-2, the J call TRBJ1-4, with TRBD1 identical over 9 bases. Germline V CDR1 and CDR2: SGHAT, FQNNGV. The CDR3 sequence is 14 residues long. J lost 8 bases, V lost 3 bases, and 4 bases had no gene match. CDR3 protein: CASSLGQGSEKLFF. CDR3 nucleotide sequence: TGTGCCAGCAGCTTGGGACAGGGATCCGAAAAACTGTTTTTT.

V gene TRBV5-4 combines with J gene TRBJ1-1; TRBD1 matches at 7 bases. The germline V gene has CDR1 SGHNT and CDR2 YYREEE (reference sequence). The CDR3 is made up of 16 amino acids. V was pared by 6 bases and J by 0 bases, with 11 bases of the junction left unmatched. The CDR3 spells CASTPKTGHLNTEAFF. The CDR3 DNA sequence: TGTGCCAGCACCCCAAAGACAGGGCATCTGAACACTGAAGCTTTCTTT.

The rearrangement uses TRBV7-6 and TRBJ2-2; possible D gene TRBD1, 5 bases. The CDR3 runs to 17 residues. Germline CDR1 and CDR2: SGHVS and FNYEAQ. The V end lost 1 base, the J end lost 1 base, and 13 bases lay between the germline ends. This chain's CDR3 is CASSLGHFRENTGELFF. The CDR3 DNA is TGTGCCAGCAGCTTAGGTCACTTCAGGGAGAACACCGGGGAGCTGTTTTTT.

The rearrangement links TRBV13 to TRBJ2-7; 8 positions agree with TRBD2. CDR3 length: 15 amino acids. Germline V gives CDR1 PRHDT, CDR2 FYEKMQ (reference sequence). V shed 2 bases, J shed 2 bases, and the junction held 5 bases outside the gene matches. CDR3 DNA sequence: TGTGCCAGCAGCTTAAACGGGGGGGTTACCTACGAGCAGTACTTC. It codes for CASSLNGGVTYEQYF.

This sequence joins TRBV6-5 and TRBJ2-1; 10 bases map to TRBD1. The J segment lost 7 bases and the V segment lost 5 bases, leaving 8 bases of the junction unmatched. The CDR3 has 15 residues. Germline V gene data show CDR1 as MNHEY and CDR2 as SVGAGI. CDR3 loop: CASSPLRTGGNEQFF. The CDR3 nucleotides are TGTGCCAGCAGTCCGCTCCGGACAGGGGGGAATGAGCAGTTCTTC.

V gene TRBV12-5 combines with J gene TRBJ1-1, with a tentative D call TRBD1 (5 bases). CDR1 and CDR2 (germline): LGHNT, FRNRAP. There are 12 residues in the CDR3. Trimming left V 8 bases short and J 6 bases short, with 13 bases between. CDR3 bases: TGTGCTAGTACGGGGGATTTTGCTGAAGCTTTCTTT. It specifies CASTGDFAEAFF.

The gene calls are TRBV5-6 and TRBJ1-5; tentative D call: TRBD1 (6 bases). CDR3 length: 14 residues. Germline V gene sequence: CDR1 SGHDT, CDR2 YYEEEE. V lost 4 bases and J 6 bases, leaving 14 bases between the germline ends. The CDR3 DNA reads TGTGCCAGCAGCAAGACAGGCTCTGGTCAGCCCCAGCATTTT. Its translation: CASSKTGSGQPQHF.

CDR3 DNA: TGTGCCAGCAGTTACAGCAGACAGGGGGCCGGGGAGCTGTTTTTT. This encodes CASSYSRQGAGELFF. The chain uses TRBV6-5 and TRBJ2-2, with TRBD1 identical over 9 bases. This CDR3 spans 15 amino acids. The junction had 4 bases not matched to a gene; V was cut back by 2 bases and J by 6 bases. CDR1 and CDR2 from the germline V gene are MNHEY and SVGAGI.

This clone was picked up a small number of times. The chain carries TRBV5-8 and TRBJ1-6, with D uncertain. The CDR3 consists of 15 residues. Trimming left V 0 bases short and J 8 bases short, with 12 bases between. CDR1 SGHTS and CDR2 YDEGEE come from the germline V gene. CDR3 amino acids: CASSLAPSLYSPLHF. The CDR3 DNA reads TGTGCCAGCAGCTTGGCTCCCTCTCTCTATTCACCCCTCCACTTT.